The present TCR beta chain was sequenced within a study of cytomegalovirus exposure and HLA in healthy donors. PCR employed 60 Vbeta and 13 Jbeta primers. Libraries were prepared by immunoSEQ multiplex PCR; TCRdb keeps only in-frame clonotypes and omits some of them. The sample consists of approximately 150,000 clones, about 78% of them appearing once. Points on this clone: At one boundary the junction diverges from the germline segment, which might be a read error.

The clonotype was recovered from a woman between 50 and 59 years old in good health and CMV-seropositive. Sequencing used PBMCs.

CDR3: CAISATGATNEKPFF. The CDR3 nucleotides are TGTGCCATCAGTGCCACAGGGGCAACTAATGAAAAACCGTTTTTT. The V gene is TRBV2, the J gene TRBJ1-4; 7 bases match TRBD1. Germline V gene sequence: CDR1 SNHLY, CDR2 FYNNEI. The CDR3 contains 15 residues.